These T cell receptor beta chains were read from a single sample in a study of T cell changes during pregnancy in multiple sclerosis. TCRdb's table, derived via immunoSEQ multiplex PCR, lists solely in-frame clones and lacks some. The sample holds 20,000 to 25,000 clones; approximately 90% are singletons and the top ten take about 5.3%. The sample consisted of CD8+ T cells from peripheral blood mononuclear cells, taken in the second trimester of pregnancy. The source is a female donor in good health, enrolled as a control in a pregnancy study. Both conserved end residues are part of each CDR3. The order of the fields is D gene, J gene, V gene, clone size, CDR3 DNA, CDR3 protein. D genes are given only for firm matches. Clone size is stated in some rows and not others, as once, few, many or a class when expanded.

>NA|TRBJ2-1|TRBV15|few
TGTGCCACCAGCATACTCAGGGATAGTGAGCAGTTCTTC
CATSILRDSEQFF
>TRBD2|TRBJ2-7|TRBV9|few
TGTGCCAGCAGCCCTACCACTAGCGGCAGCTCCTACGAGCAGTACTTC
CASSPTTSGSSYEQYF
>TRBD2|TRBJ2-3|TRBV7-8|NA
TGTGCCAGCACCCCACTCTTAGCGGGAGGGTCAGATACGCAGTATTTT
CASTPLLAGGSDTQYF
>NA|TRBJ1-1|TRBV7-9|once
TGTGCCAGCATACTGGGGCGGGACGAAGCTTTCTTT
CASILGRDEAFF
>NA|TRBJ2-5|TRBV27|once
TGTGCCAGCAGTTTATCGCCAGGGATGGGAGAGACCCAGTACTTC
CASSLSPGMGETQYF
>TRBD2|TRBJ2-1|TRBV5-6|once
TGTGCCAGCAGCTCTTTCTTTTTAGCGGGAGCCGGCAATGAGCAGTTCTTC
CASSSFFLAGAGNEQFF
>NA|TRBJ2-2|TRBV4-3|NA
TGCGCCAGCAGTCGGGACTTTGGAATCGGGGAGCTGTTTTTT
CASSRDFGIGELFF
>TRBD2|TRBJ2-5|TRBV2|NA
TGTGCCAGCATCGCGACTAGCGGACAAGAGACCCAGTACTTC
CASIATSGQETQYF
>NA|TRBJ1-1|TRBV19|NA
TGTGCCAGTAGGGGAGGTAGCACTGAAGCTTTCTTT
CASRGGSTEAFF
>NA|TRBJ1-2|TRBV6-1|NA
TGTGCCAGCACTCTAGGGGAGGCCTATGGCTACACCTTC
CASTLGEAYGYTF
>NA|TRBJ1-5|TRBV7-8|NA
TGTGCCAGCAGCTTAGGTCAGGAAAACAGCAATCAGCCCCAGCATTTT
CASSLGQENSNQPQHF
>TRBD2|TRBJ2-1|TRBV7-9|once
TGTGCCAGCAGCTCCACCGGGACTAGCGGGAGTCTCTACAATGAGCAGTTCTTC
CASSSTGTSGSLYNEQFF
>NA|TRBJ1-1|TRBV11-3|NA
TGTGCCAGCAGCCGGGGGGGGTTTGAAGAAGCTTTCTTT
CASSRGGFEEAFF
>NA|TRBJ1-5|TRBV15|few
TGTGCCACCAGCAGAGATACCCTGGCAGGGGGCAATCAGCCCCAGCATTTT
CATSRDTLAGGNQPQHF
>NA|TRBJ2-3|TRBV6-5|NA
TGTGCCAGCAGTTACGGCGGCCCCACAGATACGCAGTATTTT
CASSYGGPTDTQYF
>TRBD2|TRBJ2-7|TRBV6-4|NA
TGTTTTCGGACTAGCGGAACCTACGAGCAGTACTTC
CFRTSGTYEQYF
>NA|TRBJ1-4|TRBV21-1|NA
TGTGCCAGCAGCAACCCCCTGGGCAGGAGGGGCCCTAATGAAAAACTGTTTTTT
CASSNPLGRRGPNEKLFF
>TRBD1|TRBJ1-2|TRBV10-2|NA
TGCGCCAGCAGTCCAGGGGGCGCTGGAGGCTACACCTTC
CASSPGGAGGYTF
>NA|TRBJ2-7|TRBV5-6|NA
TGTGCCAGCAGCCCGCTGGGGGGGCGCGGACACGAGCAGTACTTC
CASSPLGGRGHEQYF
>TRBD2|TRBJ2-1|TRBV28|NA
TGTGCCAGCAGCCTTGGGACTAGCGGAAGCAATGAGCAGTTCTTC
CASSLGTSGSNEQFF
>TRBD2|TRBJ2-7|TRBV6-1|medium-sized
TGTGCCAGCAGTGAGAGTAGCGGGATCTCCGAGCAGTACTTC
CASSESSGISEQYF
>NA|TRBJ1-1|TRBV9|NA
TGTGCCAGCAGCGTAGAGGGGGGGGCGCGGAGTGAAGCTTTCTTT
CASSVEGGARSEAFF
>TRBD2|TRBJ2-1|TRBV6-4|NA
TGTGCCAGCAGCGCACTAGCGGGAGAATCGAAAGAGCAGTTCTTC
CASSALAGESKEQFF
>NA|TRBJ2-7|TRBV9|once
TGTGCCAGCAGCGTAGGTAGCGCCGACAACGAGCAGTACTTC
CASSVGSADNEQYF
>NA|TRBJ1-1|TRBV11-3|NA
TGTGCCAGCAGCTTGCATGGGGGCAGTGACACTGAAGCTTTCTTT
CASSLHGGSDTEAFF
>TRBD2|TRBJ2-7|TRBV7-2|NA
TGTGCCAGTAGCTTAGCTGGGGGGGTCTCCTACGAGCAGTACTTC
CASSLAGGVSYEQYF
>TRBD2|TRBJ2-7|TRBV7-8|NA
TGTGCCAGCAGCACGCGACTAGCGGGAGGGCCGTACGAGCAGTACTTC
CASSTRLAGGPYEQYF
>TRBD2|TRBJ2-3|TRBV6-4|once
TGTGCCAGCAGTGATTCTAGCGGAACTAGCACAGATACGCAGTATTTT
CASSDSSGTSTDTQYF
>NA|TRBJ2-7|TRBV29-1|NA
TGCAGCGTTGTCACTGTGACCTACGAGCAGTACTTC
CSVVTVTYEQYF
>TRBD2|TRBJ2-1|TRBV29-1|NA
TGCAGCGTAACGGGACTAGCGGGAGCGGTTGAGCAGTTCTTC
CSVTGLAGAVEQFF
>NA|TRBJ2-2|TRBV7-8|NA
TGTGCCAGCAGCTTAGACAACAGCCACATTAACACCGGGGAGCTGTTTTTT
CASSLDNSHINTGELFF
>TRBD2|TRBJ2-2|TRBV27|NA
TGTGCCAGCAGTTTGTTAATGCGGGGGGCGACCACCGGGGAGCTGTTTTTT
CASSLLMRGATTGELFF
>NA|TRBJ2-3|TRBV5-5|NA
TGTGCCAGCAGCTTGGGCGGGAATACAGATACGCAGTATTTT
CASSLGGNTDTQYF